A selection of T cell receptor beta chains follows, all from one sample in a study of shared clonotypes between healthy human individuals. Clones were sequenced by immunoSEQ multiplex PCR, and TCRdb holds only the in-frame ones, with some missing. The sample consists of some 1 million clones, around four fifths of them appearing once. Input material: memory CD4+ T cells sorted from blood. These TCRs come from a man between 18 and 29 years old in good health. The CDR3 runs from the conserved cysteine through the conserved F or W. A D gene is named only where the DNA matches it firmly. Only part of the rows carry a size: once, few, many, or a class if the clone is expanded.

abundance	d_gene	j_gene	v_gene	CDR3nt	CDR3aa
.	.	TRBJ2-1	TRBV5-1	TGCGCCAGCAGCGGGTTCAATGAGCAGTTCTTC	CASSGFNEQFF
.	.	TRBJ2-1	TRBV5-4	TGTGCCAGCAGCTTACCGACTCAAAATGAGCAGTTCTTC	CASSLPTQNEQFF
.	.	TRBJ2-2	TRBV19	TGTGCCAGTTACAGTCCGTGGGACGGATACACCGGGGAGCTGTTTTTT	CASYSPWDGYTGELFF
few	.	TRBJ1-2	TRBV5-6	TGTGCCAGCAGCCCGGGACAAAGCTATGGCTACACCTTC	CASSPGQSYGYTF
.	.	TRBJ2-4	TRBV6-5	TGTGCCAGCAGTTACCCCCAACAGGGAAGTGAGCTTGAGTACTTC	CASSYPQQGSELEYF
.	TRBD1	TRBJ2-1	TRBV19	TGTGCCAGTAGTATGATACAGATACAGGGGTTCCACAATGAGCAGTTCTTC	CASSMIQIQGFHNEQFF
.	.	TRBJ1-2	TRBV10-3	TGTGCCATCAGTGTGACAGGCAGTAACTATGGCTACACCTTC	CAISVTGSNYGYTF
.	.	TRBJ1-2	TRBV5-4	TGTGCCAGCACCTCGGGGGGGAACGGCTATGGCTACACCTTC	CASTSGGNGYGYTF
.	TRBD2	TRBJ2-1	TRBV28	TGTGCCAGCAGTGACGGGACTAGCATTGAGCAGTTCTTC	CASSDGTSIEQFF
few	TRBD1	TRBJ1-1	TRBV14	TGTGCCAGCAGCCGAAACAGGGGGCTGAACACTGAAGCTTTCTTT	CASSRNRGLNTEAFF
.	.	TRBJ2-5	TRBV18	TGTGCCAGCTCACCGGCGGGACCCCGAGGCGGAGAGACCCAGTACTTC	CASSPAGPRGGETQYF
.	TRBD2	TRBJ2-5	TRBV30	TGTGCCATGGAGGCTGGACTAGCGGGGTACCAAGAGACCCAGTACTTC	CAMEAGLAGYQETQYF
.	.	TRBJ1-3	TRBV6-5	TGTGCCAGCCGGGGCGTTGGAAACACCATATATTTT	CASRGVGNTIYF
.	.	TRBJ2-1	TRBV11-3	TGTGCCAGTTCGGAGGGCCCTTCCTACAATGAGCAGTTCTTC	CASSEGPSYNEQFF
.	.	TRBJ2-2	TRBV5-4	TGTGCCAGCAGCTTGTGGGGAGGTTTCGGGGAGCTGTTTTTT	CASSLWGGFGELFF
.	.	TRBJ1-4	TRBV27	TGTGCCAGTACTACCGCAGGGAAGGGTGGAGAAAAACTGTTTTTT	CASTTAGKGGEKLFF
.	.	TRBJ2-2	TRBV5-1	TGCGCCAGCAGCTTGGATGGACGCAACACCGGGGAGCTGTTTTTT	CASSLDGRNTGELFF
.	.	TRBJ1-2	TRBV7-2	TGTGCCAGCAGCCTCCCGGGGGCTGGAGGCTACACCTTC	CASSLPGAGGYTF
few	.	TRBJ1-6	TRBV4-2	TGTGCCAGCACCTGGGACGGAAGTGATTCACCCCTCCACTTT	CASTWDGSDSPLHF
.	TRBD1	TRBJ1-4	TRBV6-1	TGTGCCAGCAGTCCTCGAGGGGGCCTTGGAAAACTGTTTTTT	CASSPRGGLGKLFF
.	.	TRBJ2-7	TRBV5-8	TGTGCCAGCAGATTTTCCCTGGGGCAGTACTTC	CASRFSLGQYF
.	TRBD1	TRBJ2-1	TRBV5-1	TGCGCCAGCAGCTTGGGGACAGGGAGCTCCTACAATGAGCAGTTCTTC	CASSLGTGSSYNEQFF
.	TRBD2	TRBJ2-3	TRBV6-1	TGTGCCAGCAGTGGGGCGGGGGGGCCGGATACGCAGTATTTT	CASSGAGGPDTQYF
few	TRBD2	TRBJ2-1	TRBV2	TGTGCCAGCAGTGAATCCGGACTAGCGGGGCAGTTCTTC	CASSESGLAGQFF
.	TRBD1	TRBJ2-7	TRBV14	TGTGCCAGCAGCCCGACAGGGAACTTCTACGAGCAGTACTTC	CASSPTGNFYEQYF
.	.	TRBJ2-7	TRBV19	TGTGCCAGTAGGGGGGCAGGCCGTTCCTACGAGCAGTACTTC	CASRGAGRSYEQYF
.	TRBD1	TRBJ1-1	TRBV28	TGTGCCAGCAGTGCGACAGGGGGCCAGAACACTGAAGCTTTCTTT	CASSATGGQNTEAFF
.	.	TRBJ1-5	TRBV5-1	TGCGCCAGCAGCTTGGACAATGGAGGCAATCAGCCCCAGCATTTT	CASSLDNGGNQPQHF
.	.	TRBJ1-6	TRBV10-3	TGTGCCATCAGTAAAGGAGGGGACAATTCACCCCTCCACTTT	CAISKGGDNSPLHF
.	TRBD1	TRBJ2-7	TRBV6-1	TGTGCCAGCAGTGAAAGGACAGGGGGCGGCGAGCAGTACTTC	CASSERTGGGEQYF
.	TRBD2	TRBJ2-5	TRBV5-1	TGCGCCAGCAGCTCCCAATTTAGCGGGATTTTCCAAGAGACCCAGTACTTC	CASSSQFSGIFQETQYF
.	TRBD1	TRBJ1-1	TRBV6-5	TGTGCCAGCAGTTGGACAGGTGGCCGGAACACTGAAGCTTTCTTT	CASSWTGGRNTEAFF
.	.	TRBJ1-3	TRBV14	TGTGCCAGCAGCCAAATGGGAAACACCATATATTTT	CASSQMGNTIYF
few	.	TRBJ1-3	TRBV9	TGTGCCAGCAGCGTATTTACTGGAAACACCATATATTTT	CASSVFTGNTIYF
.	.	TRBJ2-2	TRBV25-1	TGTGCCAGCAGTGAATCTATCTACGGGGCCAACACCGGGGAGCTGTTTTTT	CASSESIYGANTGELFF
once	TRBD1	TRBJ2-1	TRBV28	TGTGCCAGCAGCGAGGACAGGGGCTCTTACAATGAGCAGTTCTTC	CASSEDRGSYNEQFF
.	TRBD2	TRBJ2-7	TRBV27	TGTGCCAGCGGCCGACTAGCGAGTCTGTACGAGCAGTACTTC	CASGRLASLYEQYF
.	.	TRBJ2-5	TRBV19	TGTGCCAGTAGACCCGACAGGCTCGGGGGTGGGACCCAGTACTTC	CASRPDRLGGGTQYF
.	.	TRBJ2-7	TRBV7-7	TGTGCTAGCAGCTTAGGTCGGGGCTACGAGCAGTACTTC	CASSLGRGYEQYF
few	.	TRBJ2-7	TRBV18	TGTGCCAGCTCACCTGACCCCTACGAGCAGTACTTC	CASSPDPYEQYF
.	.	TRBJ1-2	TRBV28	TGTGCCAGCAGTATCAGTAGCGGCTACACCTTC	CASSISSGYTF
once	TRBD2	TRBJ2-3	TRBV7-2	TGTGCCAGCAGCTTATCTCCCGGGGGGGGTGATACGCAGTATTTT	CASSLSPGGGDTQYF
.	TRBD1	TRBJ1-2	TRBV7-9	TGTGCCAGCAGACAGGGACAGAACTATGGCTACACCTTC	CASRQGQNYGYTF
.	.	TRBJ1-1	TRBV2	TGTGCCAGCAGCCTTGAGGGATCGAACACTGAAGCTTTCTTT	CASSLEGSNTEAFF
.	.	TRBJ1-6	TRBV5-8	TGTGCCAGCAGCTTGGCACGGGATAATTCACCCCTCCACTTT	CASSLARDNSPLHF